Each of the 20 T cell receptor beta chains below was sequenced from the same sample in a study of blood T cell repertoires in COVID-19. TCRdb keeps only in-frame clones here, not all; method: immunoSEQ multiplex PCR. The table records under 65,000 clones, around 70% of them present only once. Source material: peripheral blood. The receptors originated from a woman between 65 and 79 years old with acute or convalescent COVID-19.

The rearrangement links TRBV10-1 to TRBJ2-5; maybe TRBD2 (7 bases). CDR1 and CDR2 (germline): WNHNN, SYGVQD (reference sequence). CDR3 length equals 15 residues. V lost 3 bases and J lost 5, with 16 bases in between. CDR3 in amino acids: CASSDGRGARETQYF. CDR3 sequence (DNA): TGCGCCAGCAGTGATGGACGGGGGGCCAGGGAGACCCAGTACTTC.

The chain is built from TRBV18 and TRBJ2-7; D may be TRBD1 (6 bases). The CDR3 is made up of 15 amino acids. V was shortened by 4 bases and J by 8 bases, with 21 bases between the two germline ends. The V gene's germline CDR1 is KGHSH and CDR2 LQKENI. In DNA form, the CDR3 reads TGTGCCAGCTCACAACCTGGGCACAGGGAAGGTAAGCAGTACGTC. This encodes CASSQPGHREGKQYV.

This clone has only one observation. The chain has TRBV4-2 and TRBJ1-1; TRBD1 is a possible D gene (5 bases). V was shortened by 2 bases and J by 6 bases, with 25 bases between the two germline ends. Germline CDR1 and CDR2: LGHNA and YNFKEQ. This CDR3 is built from 18 residues. CDR3 DNA: TGTGCCAGCAGCCAACCCGGCGGGAGGGGCCGCGGTAAGGCTGAAGCTTTCTTT. Protein sequence: CASSQPGGRGRGKAEAFF.

The J gene is TRBJ1-2, the V gene TRBV18, with D unresolved. Germline assignment: CDR1 KGHSH and CDR2 LQKENI. The CDR3 spans 15 residues. V lost 6 bases and J 5 bases, leaving 19 bases between the germline ends. CDR3: CASSSTVVLEYGYTF. DNA of the CDR3: TGTGCCAGCTCGTCTACGGTCGTTTTAGAGTATGGCTACACCTTC.

This clone occurred a few times. The rearrangement links TRBV6-5 to TRBJ1-5; 8 nucleotides match TRBD1. V gave up 5 bases and J gave up 0 bases; unmatched junction bases: 3. Germline-derived CDR1 and CDR2 are MNHEY and SVGAGI. CDR3 length: 15 amino acids. The CDR3, as DNA: TGTGCCAGCAGTCCAGGGGGCTTTAGCAATCAGCCCCAGCATTTT. This gives the protein CASSPGGFSNQPQHF.

V and J are TRBV9 and TRBJ2-1; D may be TRBD2 (6 bases). Germline CDR1 is SGDLS and CDR2 is YYNGEE. The V gene lost 3 bases and the J gene lost 7 bases, with 14 bases spanning the gap. CDR3 size: 14 residues. Here the CDR3 DNA reads TGTGCCAGCAGCGGCTGGGGGGAGAGGAATGAGCAGTTCTTC. Protein sequence: CASSGWGERNEQFF.

The rearrangement links TRBV30 to TRBJ1-2; TRBD1 is a possible D gene (6 bases). V was cut by 6 bases and J by 3 bases, with 14 bases left in between. The germline V gene has CDR1 GTSNPN and CDR2 SVGIG (reference sequence). The CDR3 has 13 residues. The CDR3 reads CACENEGDYGYTF. The CDR3 nucleotides are TGTGCCTGTGAGAACGAGGGGGACTATGGCTACACCTTC.

This clone has more than one count but fewer than ten. The chain couples TRBV29-1 to TRBJ1-2; 10 bases line up with TRBD1. The V gene's germline CDR1 is SQVTM and CDR2 ANQGSEA. The CDR3 is 16 amino acids. With V trimmed by 5 bases and J by 7 bases, 16 bases remained unmatched. CDR3 bases: TGCAGCGTTCCTCCGGGACAGGGGAGGTTCTATGGTGGCTACACCTTC. It translates to CSVPPGQGRFYGGYTF.

The chain carries TRBV5-5 and TRBJ1-6, with 10 bases fitting TRBD1. The trim removed 4 bases at V and 7 bases at J, leaving 17 bases unmatched. Germline assignment: CDR1 SGHKS and CDR2 YYEKEE (reference sequence). The CDR3 runs to 19 residues. CDR3 sequence reads: CASSPGPAGTGAANSPLHF. CDR3 in DNA: TGTGCCAGCAGCCCCGGACCCGCCGGGACAGGGGCCGCCAATTCACCCCTCCACTTT.

The chain links TRBV19 to TRBJ1-2; TRBD1 is a possible D gene (5 bases). The CDR3 length is 15 residues. Trimming left V 4 bases short and J 0 bases short, with 12 bases between. Germline assignment: CDR1 LNHDA and CDR2 SQIVND (reference sequence). The CDR3 sequence is CASSTLTDANYGYTF. Written as DNA, the CDR3 is TGTGCCAGTAGTACCCTGACAGACGCTAACTATGGCTACACCTTC.

The rearrangement joins TRBV18 to TRBJ1-6; unclear D gene. V gave up 1 base and J gave up 7 bases, with 11 bases separating them. Germline-derived CDR1 and CDR2 are KGHSH and LQKENI. There are 15 residues in the CDR3. CDR3 residues: CASSPRRTENSPLHF. CDR3 bases: TGTGCCAGCTCACCACGGAGGACGGAAAATTCACCCCTCCACTTT.

J is TRBJ2-2 and V is TRBV18; weak D call: TRBD2 (6 bases). V lost 3 bases and J 1 base, leaving 12 bases between the germline ends. CDR3 size: 16 residues. Germline-derived CDR1 and CDR2 are KGHSH and LQKENI. The CDR3 region is CASSPFSGRNTGELFF. In DNA, the CDR3 is TGTGCCAGCTCACCTTTTTCCGGGAGGAACACCGGGGAGCTGTTTTTT.

The V and J genes are TRBV5-8 and TRBJ2-2, with TRBD1 matching 10 bases. Germline assignment: CDR1 SGHTS and CDR2 YDEGEE. After removal of 6 bases from V and 7 bases from J, the junction contained 6 bases not matched to a gene. The CDR3 contains 14 residues. The CDR3 loop is CASKRQGAYGELFF. CDR3 DNA sequence: TGTGCCAGCAAACGACAGGGGGCTTACGGGGAGCTGTTTTTT.

The genes are TRBV18 and TRBJ1-1, with D unresolved. CDR3 length equals 14 residues. The germline CDR1 and CDR2 sequences are KGHSH and LQKENI. V gave up 2 bases and J gave up 1 base, with 8 bases separating them. The CDR3 DNA reads TGTGCCAGCTCACCAGGACTGACGAACACTGAAGCTTTCTTT. Translating it yields CASSPGLTNTEAFF.

The chain uses TRBV19 and TRBJ1-3; TRBD1 aligns across 8 bases. There are 17 residues in the CDR3. V was clipped by 5 bases and J by 0 bases; unmatched bases: 9. Germline CDR1 is LNHDA and CDR2 is SQIVND (reference sequence). CDR3 residues: CASSLRTGTFSGNTIYF. CDR3 coding DNA: TGTGCCAGTAGTCTCCGGACAGGGACTTTCTCTGGAAACACCATATATTTT.

To note about this clone: Germline and junction disagree at one end, which may indicate a read error. The chain has TRBV7-7 and TRBJ2-2, with D hard to call. Germline assignment: CDR1 SSHAT and CDR2 FNYEAQ (reference sequence). The CDR3 contains 13 residues. The CDR3 DNA is TGTGCTAGCAGCTTAGTCTTGACCGGGGAGCTGTTTTTT. This gives the protein CASSLVLTGELFF. The full variable domain, its missing parts supplied by reference TRBV7-7 and TRBJ2-2, is GAGVSQSPRYKVTKRGQDVTLRCDPISSHATLYWYQQALGQGPEFLTYFNYEAQPDKSGLPSDRFSAERPEGSISTLTIQRTEQRDSAMYRCASSLVLTGELFFGEGSRLTVL.

The chain combines TRBV29-1 with TRBJ1-2; tentatively, D is TRBD1 (5 bases). This CDR3 is built from 15 residues. Germline CDR1 reads SQVTM; CDR2 reads ANQGSEA. Trimming left V 0 bases short and J 3 bases short, with 14 bases between. The CDR3 spells CSVEDHVQADYGYTF. The DNA for the CDR3 is TGCAGCGTTGAAGATCACGTACAGGCGGACTATGGCTACACCTTC.

V usage is TRBV7-3 and J usage is TRBJ2-5, with D possibly TRBD2 on 6 matching bases. Between the trimmed V and J ends, which lost 1 base and 4 bases, there was a span of 19 bases. The germline gives CDR1 SGHTA, CDR2 FQGTGA. The CDR3 is made up of 17 amino acids. CDR3 amino acids: CASSLSGGGGVRETQYF. The CDR3 bases are TGTGCCAGCAGCTTAAGTGGTGGTGGCGGGGTTCGAGAGACCCAGTACTTC.

The chain uses TRBV30 and TRBJ1-5, with D possibly matching TRBD1 (6 bases). CDR1 GTSNPN and CDR2 SVGIG come from the germline V gene (reference sequence). This CDR3 comprises 14 residues. V lost 4 bases, J lost 3 bases, and 13 bases lay in between. The CDR3 coding sequence is TGTGCCTGGACCGAAGGACAGTTCAATCAGCCCCAGCATTTT. Its translation: CAWTEGQFNQPQHF.

This rearrangement joins TRBV4-1 to TRBJ1-2; D gene ambiguous. V was pared by 0 bases and J by 4 bases, with 15 bases between. Germline lookup yields CDR1 MGHRA and CDR2 YSYEKL. The CDR3 is 16 amino acids. CDR3 residues: CASSQDLVGLGYGYTF. The CDR3, as DNA: TGCGCCAGCAGCCAAGATCTAGTGGGTTTGGGCTATGGCTACACCTTC.